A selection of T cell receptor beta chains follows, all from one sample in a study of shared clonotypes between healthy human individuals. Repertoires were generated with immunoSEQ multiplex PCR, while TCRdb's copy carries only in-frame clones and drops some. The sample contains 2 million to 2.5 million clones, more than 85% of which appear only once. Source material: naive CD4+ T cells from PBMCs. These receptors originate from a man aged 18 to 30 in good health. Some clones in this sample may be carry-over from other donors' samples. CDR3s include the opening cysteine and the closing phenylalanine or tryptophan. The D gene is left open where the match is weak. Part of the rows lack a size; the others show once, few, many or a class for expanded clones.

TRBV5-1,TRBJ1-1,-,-,TGCGCCAGCAGCTTGTTGTCCTCGGAGGGCACTGAAGCTTTCTTT,CASSLLSSEGTEAFF
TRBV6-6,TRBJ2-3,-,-,TGTGCCAGCAGTTACTGGGGCAGTTACACAGATACGCAGTATTTT,CASSYWGSYTDTQYF
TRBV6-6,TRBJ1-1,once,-,TGTGCCAGCACCCGCGGGGAAGTTACAGCTTTCTTT,CASTRGEVTAFF
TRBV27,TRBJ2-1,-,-,TGTGCCAGCAGTCATCCAGGGGTCAGTGAGCAGTTCTTC,CASSHPGVSEQFF
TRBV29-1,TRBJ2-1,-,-,TGCAGCGTTAAAGGGCTAGTCCGGCCCTACAATGAGCAGTTCTTC,CSVKGLVRPYNEQFF
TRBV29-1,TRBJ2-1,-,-,TGCAGCGTTGTGGAGGGACCGGGGGATGAGCAGTTCTTC,CSVVEGPGDEQFF
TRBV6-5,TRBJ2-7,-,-,TGTGCCAGCAGTCTTCAGGGGCCAACCTACGAGCAGTACTTC,CASSLQGPTYEQYF
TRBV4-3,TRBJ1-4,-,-,TGCGCCAGCAGCCAAGCGCCCGGGACATTTAATGAAAAACTGTTTTTT,CASSQAPGTFNEKLFF
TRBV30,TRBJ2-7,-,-,TGTGCCTGGAGTGCCGATCCGGTTTCCTACGAGCAGTACTTC,CAWSADPVSYEQYF
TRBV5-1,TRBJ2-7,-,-,TGCGCCAGCAGCCTACGATTTTACGAGCAGTACTTC,CASSLRFYEQYF
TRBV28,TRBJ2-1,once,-,TGTGCCAGCAGGACCGAGGATGAGCAGTTCTTC,CASRTEDEQFF
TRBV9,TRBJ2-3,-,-,TGTGCCAGCAGCTCCGCCGGGACTCTGGGGACAGATACGCAGTATTTT,CASSSAGTLGTDTQYF
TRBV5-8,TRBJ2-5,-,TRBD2,TGTGCCAGCAGCTTGGCCAGGACTAGCGGTTCACAAGAGACCCAGTACTTC,CASSLARTSGSQETQYF
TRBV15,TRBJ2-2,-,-,TGTGCCACCAGCACCCTACGGTACGGGGAGCTGTTTTTT,CATSTLRYGELFF
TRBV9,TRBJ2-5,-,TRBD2,TGTGCCAGCAGCGCCCCGGGACTAGGGAAAGAGACCCAGTACTTC,CASSAPGLGKETQYF
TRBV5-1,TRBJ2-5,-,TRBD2,TGCGCCAGCAGCCCCCTAGCGGGCAGACCTCAAGAGACCCAGTACTTC,CASSPLAGRPQETQYF
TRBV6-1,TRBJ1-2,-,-,TGTGCCAGCAGTGAAGTGGGACGGGTATTCTATGGCTACACCTTC,CASSEVGRVFYGYTF
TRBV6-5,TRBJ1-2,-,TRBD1,TGTGCCAGCAGTTCCGCCGGGACAGGGACCCATGGCTACACCTTC,CASSSAGTGTHGYTF
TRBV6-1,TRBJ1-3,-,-,TGTGCCAGCACGCTCGGAACGGAACCTGGAAACACCATATATTTT,CASTLGTEPGNTIYF
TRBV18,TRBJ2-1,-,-,TGTGCCAGCTCCCGCTCCCCTATCGGGGTTACTGAGCAGTTCTTC,CASSRSPIGVTEQFF
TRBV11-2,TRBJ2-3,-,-,TGTGCCAGCAGCTTGCGTTCGATCTCAAGCACAGATACGCAGTATTTT,CASSLRSISSTDTQYF
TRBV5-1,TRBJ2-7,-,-,TGCGCCAGCGCAGAGAGGGACTTTCCGCACGAGCAGTACTTC,CASAERDFPHEQYF
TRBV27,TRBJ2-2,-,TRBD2,TGTGCCAGCAGTCCCAACCCCCTAGCGGGAAGGTTCGGCGGGGAGCTGTTTTTT,CASSPNPLAGRFGGELFF